Presented here are 17 T cell receptor beta chains from one specimen sequenced in a study of identical twins. One entry per CDR3 protein results from TCRdb running MiXCR on the 5' RACE reads. The sample holds about 220,000 distinct CDR3 sequences, 6.5% to 8.5% seen once. The same sample was also used in a study of yellow fever vaccine responses in identical twins.

The sequencing sample was made of memory (CD45RO+) T cells sorted from blood. The receptors stem from a woman aged 18-35 years in good health.

Notes on this clonotype: This may arise from a read error, as a much more abundant clone is one base away. This likely comes from a read error, as the CDR3 has no conserved phenylalanine or tryptophan at its end. This chain joins TRBV20-1 and TRBJ2-5; perhaps TRBD1 as D (5 bases). Germline assignment: CDR1 DFQATT and CDR2 SNEGSKA (reference sequence). Trimming removed 2 bases from V and 1 base from J, with 8 bases in between. This CDR3 is 13 amino acids long. The CDR3 DNA follows: TGCAGTGCTAGATGGGGCGGCCAAGAGACCCAGTACTCC. Residues: CSARWGGQETQYS.

This clonotype came up a few times. The chain employs TRBV7-2 and TRBJ2-2, with D hard to call. Germline values: CDR1 SGHTA, CDR2 FQGNSA. The CDR3 is 12 amino acids. V was trimmed by 7 bases and J by 6 bases, leaving 9 bases between them. This CDR3 is CASTWAAGELFF. The CDR3 DNA sequence: TGTGCCAGCACTTGGGCCGCCGGGGAGCTGTTTTTT.

This clonotype was seen repeatedly, ten times or more. CDR3 in amino acids: CSAVGQGSYNEQFF. The CDR3 coding sequence is TGCAGTGCGGTCGGACAGGGCTCCTACAATGAGCAGTTCTTC. V usage is TRBV20-1 and J usage is TRBJ2-1; TRBD1 aligns across 8 bases. The CDR3 has 14 amino acids. After removal of 6 bases from V and 0 bases from J, the junction contained 4 bases not matched to a gene. CDR1 and CDR2 (germline): DFQATT, SNEGSKA (reference sequence).

This chain links TRBV28 with TRBJ1-4; TRBD1 agrees at 9 bases. Looked up from germline, CDR1 is MDHEN and CDR2 is SYDVKM. This CDR3 contains 15 residues. The J segment lost 5 bases and the V segment lost 6 bases, leaving 7 bases of the junction unmatched. The CDR3 DNA sequence: TGTGCCAGCAGCTCCGTGGGGACAGGGAATGAAAAACTGTTTTTT. It yields the protein CASSSVGTGNEKLFF.

The sample holds a few counts of this clonotype. CDR3: CASSLIPFPYEQYF. The DNA for the CDR3 is TGTGCCAGCAGTTTAATTCCCTTCCCCTACGAGCAGTACTTC. The chain has TRBV28 and TRBJ2-7; D remains unclear. V dropped 2 bases and J dropped 2 bases, with 10 bases sitting between them. CDR1 MDHEN and CDR2 SYDVKM come from the germline V gene. This CDR3 is built from 14 residues.

This clonotype was counted a few times. The chain uses TRBV5-6 and TRBJ1-2, with D hard to call. Germline V CDR1 and CDR2: SGHDT, YYEEEE. V lost 7 bases to trimming and J lost 3 bases, with 7 bases between them. The CDR3 has 11 residues. The CDR3 loop is CASSWYYGYTF. CDR3 DNA: TGTGCCAGCTCATGGTACTATGGCTACACCTTC.

The rearrangement joins TRBV18 to TRBJ2-3; perhaps TRBD1 as D (6 bases). Trimming shortened V by 6 bases and J by 0 bases, and 13 bases separated the two germline ends. From germline, CDR1 is KGHSH and CDR2 LQKENI. CDR3 length: 15 residues. DNA for the CDR3: TGTGCCAGCTCGCCGTGGGGACAAAGCACAGATACGCAGTATTTT. Protein sequence: CASSPWGQSTDTQYF.

This clonotype was detected ten times or more. The chain links TRBV7-2 to TRBJ2-2; D not resolved. Germline V gene lookup returns CDR1 SGHTA and CDR2 FQGNSA. This CDR3 region has 14 residues. The V end was cut by 3 bases, the J end by 7 bases, with 12 bases between. The CDR3 protein is CASSFIGPRGELFF. The DNA for the CDR3 is TGTGCCAGCAGCTTCATAGGACCTCGCGGGGAGCTGTTTTTT.

The chain combines TRBV14 with TRBJ2-7; 10 bases fit TRBD2. Trimming removed 1 base from V and 3 bases from J; junction bases left unmatched: 3. CDR3 size: 15 residues. Germline V lookup: CDR1 SGHDN, CDR2 FVKESK. CDR3 in amino acids: CASSQVRTSGYEQYF. CDR3 bases: TGTGCCAGCAGCCAAGTGAGGACTAGCGGCTACGAGCAGTACTTC.

This clonotype appeared many times. The chain has TRBV28 and TRBJ1-5, with D possibly matching TRBD1 (6 bases). The CDR3 consists of 14 residues. V was trimmed by 6 bases and J by 4 bases, leaving 13 bases between them. CDR1 is MDHEN and CDR2 is SYDVKM in the germline V gene. CDR3 DNA: TGTGCCAGCAGCCAGGACGGGACAAATCAGCCCCAGCATTTT. Its protein is CASSQDGTNQPQHF.

The chain uses TRBV28 and TRBJ1-2; tentative D call: TRBD1 (5 bases). The CDR3 consists of 13 residues. V lost 7 bases and J 7 bases, leaving 16 bases between the germline ends. Per the germline V gene, CDR1 is MDHEN and CDR2 is SYDVKM. Here the CDR3 reads CASTPGYTSGYTF. The CDR3 nucleotides are TGTGCCAGCACACCAGGGTATACGAGTGGCTACACCTTC.

The chain recombines TRBV7-3 with TRBJ1-2, with unresolved D. Germline V gives CDR1 SGHTA, CDR2 FQGTGA. The CDR3 loop spans 13 amino acids. V was cut by 3 bases and J by 8 bases, with 13 bases left in between. The CDR3 region is CASSLASSGGYTF. CDR3 sequence (DNA): TGTGCCAGCAGCTTGGCCAGCTCGGGCGGCTACACCTTC.

This clonotype was seen ten or more times. One end of the junction is discordant with germline, which a read error may explain. The J gene is TRBJ1-6, the V gene TRBV6-1; 10 nucleotides align to TRBD1. CDR3 length: 14 amino acids. Germline CDR1 reads MNHNS; CDR2 reads SASEGT. CDR3 coding DNA: TGTGCCAGCGGTGAAGGGACAGGGGTTTCACCCCTCCACTTT. Translated, it gives CASGEGTGVSPLHF.

V is TRBV5-4 and J is TRBJ1-6; maybe TRBD1 (5 bases). This CDR3 is built from 15 residues. Trimming cost V 0 bases and J 8 bases, with 12 bases left between them. Germline CDR1 reads SGHNT; CDR2 reads YYREEE (reference sequence). The CDR3 nucleotides read TGTGCCAGCAGCTTGGTTCAGGGTGCAGATTCACCCCTCCACTTT. Translating gives CASSLVQGADSPLHF.

The V and J genes are TRBV4-2 and TRBJ2-3, with a weak D call TRBD2 (5 bases). Trimming took 0 bases from V and 0 from J, leaving 10 bases between them. This CDR3 contains 16 residues. Germline CDR1 LGHNA, CDR2 YNFKEQ. The CDR3 spells CASSQEAGPSTDTQYF. As DNA, the CDR3 is TGTGCCAGCAGCCAAGAGGCGGGCCCTAGCACAGATACGCAGTATTTT.

CDR3: CASSVSSGASYEQYF. The CDR3 DNA sequence: TGTGCCAGCAGTGTTTCTTCAGGAGCTTCCTACGAGCAGTACTTC. The rearrangement uses TRBV2 and TRBJ2-7; D unclear. Germline V gives CDR1 SNHLY, CDR2 FYNNEI. The CDR3 length is 15 residues. Deletions cut 4 bases from V and 1 base from J, with 14 bases between.

This clonotype came up a few times. The chain uses TRBV3-1 and TRBJ2-7; TRBD1 is a possible D gene (6 bases). Germline CDR1 is LGHDT and CDR2 is YNNKEL (reference sequence). V was clipped by 6 bases and J by 0 bases, with 12 bases between them. The CDR3 runs 14 residues. CDR3 loop: CASSPPGHSYEQYF. CDR3 sequence (DNA): TGTGCCAGCAGTCCCCCGGGACACTCCTACGAGCAGTACTTC.